A selection of T cell receptor beta chains follows, all from one sample in a study of Ad26.COV2.S vaccination and SARS-CoV-2 variants. Assay: immunoSEQ multiplex PCR; the TCRdb copy retains only in-frame clones and omits some. The table shows around 450,000 clones, with roughly 90% occurring only once. The specimen was peripheral blood, collected in a trial of Ad26.COV2.S vaccine versus placebo. These receptors all come from a person between 18 and 59 years old who received the Ad26.COV2.S COVID-19 vaccine or a placebo. Both conserved end residues are part of each CDR3. Fields, in order: D gene, V gene, J gene, CDR3 protein. A D gene is named only where the DNA matches it firmly.

NA,TRBV11-2,TRBJ1-3,CASSLGGRLGSGNTIYF
NA,TRBV5-4,TRBJ2-3,CASSSIEGADTQYF
NA,TRBV21-1,TRBJ1-1,CASSNLDRGILNTEAFF
TRBD2,TRBV27,TRBJ2-7,CASSFGLADEQYF
TRBD1,TRBV11-2,TRBJ2-7,CASSGTGYEQYF
NA,TRBV28,TRBJ2-1,CASRERQGGTNEQFF
NA,TRBV5-6,TRBJ1-3,CASSLVAVAGNTIYF
NA,TRBV7-2,TRBJ2-5,CASSLVGQPQETQYF
TRBD1,TRBV19,TRBJ2-5,CASSTRIGTGVSETQYF
NA,TRBV6-5,TRBJ2-1,CASSPSRLRDNEQFF
TRBD1,TRBV6-5,TRBJ1-5,CASSPDRENNQPQHF
NA,TRBV29-1,TRBJ2-3,CSVDGVYTDTQYF
TRBD1,TRBV18,TRBJ1-3,CASSPRITGEAGNTIYF
TRBD1,TRBV9,TRBJ2-7,CASSARQGRVEQYF
NA,TRBV11-2,TRBJ2-7,CASSLDRLSTYEQYF
NA,TRBV7-9,TRBJ2-2,CASGPPGELFF
TRBD1,TRBV4-1,TRBJ2-3,CASSRQDRGSTDTQYF
NA,TRBV24-1,TRBJ1-5,CATSDGYIGNQPQHF
NA,TRBV14,TRBJ2-7,CASSQVALLNEQYF
TRBD1,TRBV7-9,TRBJ1-2,CASSLATGGAGDGYTF
NA,TRBV3-1/TRBV3-2,TRBJ2-1,CASSQDPRVREDLYNEQFF
NA,TRBV10-3,TRBJ2-1,CAISPGRDEQFF
NA,TRBV4-1,TRBJ2-7,CASSQEGHPSYEQYF
TRBD1,TRBV5-6,TRBJ1-5,CASSLTQGANSNQPQHF
NA,TRBV7-9,TRBJ1-6,CASSLAGTYNSPLHF
TRBD1,TRBV12-5,TRBJ2-7,CASGLPPRDRDSYEQYF
NA,TRBV14,TRBJ2-3,CASSQDTGRRTDTQYF
TRBD2,TRBV6-2/TRBV6-3,TRBJ2-2,CASSYSALAGGPGTGELFF
NA,TRBV29-1,TRBJ2-4,CSVEDMVGGLDIQYF
NA,TRBV6-2/TRBV6-3,TRBJ1-5,CASSYSIKSVRTIQPQHF
TRBD1,TRBV2,TRBJ2-1,CASSGQGGYNEQFF
TRBD1,TRBV9,TRBJ1-6,CASSFAPGTGNSPLHF
TRBD1,TRBV5-6,TRBJ2-7,CAGKQGVTGEQYF
TRBD1,TRBV5-5,TRBJ2-7,CASSSGPGTGNEQYF
NA,TRBV6-4,TRBJ2-5,CASSATGQNQETQYF
TRBD1,TRBV5-4,TRBJ2-7,CASSLGQGSYEQYF
TRBD1,TRBV4-3,TRBJ1-2,CASSQDLGQVVYGYTF
NA,TRBV7-3,TRBJ2-7,CASSISGGFDEQYF
NA,TRBV12-3/TRBV12-4,TRBJ1-1,CASSLSRQGEAFF
NA,TRBV5-1,TRBJ2-1,CASSLAAGESYNEQFF
NA,TRBV19,TRBJ2-5,CASSIEARGETQYF
NA,TRBV14,TRBJ1-6,CASSRRARAGSPLHF
NA,TRBV2,TRBJ2-3,CASVRASGTDTQYF
NA,TRBV6-2/TRBV6-3,TRBJ2-7,CASSYSVAYEQYF
NA,TRBV4-2,TRBJ2-3,CASSQDLGGGDTQYF
TRBD2,TRBV9,TRBJ2-1,CASARGGYNEQFF
TRBD1,TRBV6-4,TRBJ1-5,CASSAPDRDLGSNQPQHF
NA,TRBV2,TRBJ2-1,CASRTSPSPYNEQFF
TRBD2,TRBV7-3,TRBJ2-3,CASSLSLAGPGDTQYF